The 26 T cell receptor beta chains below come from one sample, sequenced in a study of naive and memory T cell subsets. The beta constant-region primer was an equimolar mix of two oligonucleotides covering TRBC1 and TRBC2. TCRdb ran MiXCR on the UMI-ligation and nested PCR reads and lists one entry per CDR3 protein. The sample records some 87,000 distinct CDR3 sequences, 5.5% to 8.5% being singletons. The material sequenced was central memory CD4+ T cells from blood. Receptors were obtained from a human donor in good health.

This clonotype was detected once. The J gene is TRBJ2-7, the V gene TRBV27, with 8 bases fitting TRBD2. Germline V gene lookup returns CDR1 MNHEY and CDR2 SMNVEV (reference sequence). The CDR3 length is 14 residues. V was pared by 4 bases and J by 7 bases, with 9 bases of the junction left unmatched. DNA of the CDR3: TGTGCCAGCAGTTCACGGGAGGGCCTCTGGGAGCAGTACTTC. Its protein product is CASSSREGLWEQYF.

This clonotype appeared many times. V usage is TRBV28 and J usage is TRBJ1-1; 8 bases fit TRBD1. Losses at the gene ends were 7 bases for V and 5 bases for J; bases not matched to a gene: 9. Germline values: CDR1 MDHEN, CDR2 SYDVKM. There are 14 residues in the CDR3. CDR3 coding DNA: TGTGCCAGCATCCAAACAGGGGGAAGGACTGAAGCTTTCTTT. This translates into CASIQTGGRTEAFF.

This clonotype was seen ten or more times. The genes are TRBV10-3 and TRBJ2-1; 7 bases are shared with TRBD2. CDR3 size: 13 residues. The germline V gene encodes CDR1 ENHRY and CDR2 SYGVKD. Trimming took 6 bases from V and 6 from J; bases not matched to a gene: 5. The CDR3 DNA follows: TGTGCCATCAGGACTAGCTCTAGCAATGAGCAGTTCTTC. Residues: CAIRTSSSNEQFF.

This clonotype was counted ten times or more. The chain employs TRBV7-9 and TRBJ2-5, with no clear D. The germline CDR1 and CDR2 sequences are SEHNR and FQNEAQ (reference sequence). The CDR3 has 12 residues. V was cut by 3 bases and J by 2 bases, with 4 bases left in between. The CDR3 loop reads CASSFQQETQYF. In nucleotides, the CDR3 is TGTGCCAGCAGCTTTCAGCAAGAGACCCAGTACTTC. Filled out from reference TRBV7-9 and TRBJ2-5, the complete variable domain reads DTGVSQNPRHKITKRGQNVTFRCDPISEHNRLYWYRQTLGQGPEFLTYFQNEAQLEKSRLLSDRFSAERPKGSFSTLEIQRTEQGDSAMYLCASSFQQETQYFGPGTRLLVL.

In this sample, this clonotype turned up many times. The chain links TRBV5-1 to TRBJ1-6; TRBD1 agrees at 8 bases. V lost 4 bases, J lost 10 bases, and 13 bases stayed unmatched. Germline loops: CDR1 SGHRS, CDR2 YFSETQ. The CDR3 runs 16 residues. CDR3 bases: TGCGCCAGCAGCCCAACCGACAGGGGTCTTGGGTCACCCCTCCACTTT. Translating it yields CASSPTDRGLGSPLHF. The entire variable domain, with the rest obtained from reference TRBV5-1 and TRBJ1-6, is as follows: KAGVTQTPRYLIKTRGQQVTLSCSPISGHRSVSWYQQTPGQGLQFLFEYFSETQRNKGNFPGRFSGRQFSNSRSEMNVSTLELGDSALYLCASSPTDRGLGSPLHFGNGTRLTVT.

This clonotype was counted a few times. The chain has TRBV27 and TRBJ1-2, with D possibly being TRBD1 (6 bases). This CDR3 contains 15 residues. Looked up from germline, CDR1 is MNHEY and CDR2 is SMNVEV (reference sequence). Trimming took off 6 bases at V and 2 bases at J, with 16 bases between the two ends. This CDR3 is CASRLTRTGNYGYTF. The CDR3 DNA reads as TGTGCCAGCAGGCTTACCCGCACAGGGAACTATGGCTACACCTTC.

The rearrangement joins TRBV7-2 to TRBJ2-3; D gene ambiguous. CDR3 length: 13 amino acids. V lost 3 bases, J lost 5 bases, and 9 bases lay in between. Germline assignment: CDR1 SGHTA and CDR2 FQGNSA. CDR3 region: CASSLSLLDTQYF. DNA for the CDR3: TGTGCCAGCAGCTTGAGTTTGTTAGATACGCAGTATTTT.

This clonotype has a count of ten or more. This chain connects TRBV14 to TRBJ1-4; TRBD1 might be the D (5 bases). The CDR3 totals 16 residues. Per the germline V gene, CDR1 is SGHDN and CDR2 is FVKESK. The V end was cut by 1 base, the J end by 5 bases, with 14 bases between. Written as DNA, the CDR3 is TGTGCCAGCAGCCAAGCGAAGGGGCAGAGAAATGAAAAACTGTTTTTT. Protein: CASSQAKGQRNEKLFF.

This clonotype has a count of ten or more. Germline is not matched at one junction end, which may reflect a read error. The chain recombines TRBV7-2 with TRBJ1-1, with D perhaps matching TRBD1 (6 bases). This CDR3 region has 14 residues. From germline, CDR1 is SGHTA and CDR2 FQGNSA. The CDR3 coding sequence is TGTGCCAGCAGCTTTCCAGGGGTGAAGACTGAAGCTTTCTTT. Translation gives CASSFPGVKTEAFF.

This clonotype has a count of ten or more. CDR3 coding DNA: TGTGCCAGTAATCGCGGGGGAGATACTCGCACAGATACGCAGTATTTT. This gives the protein CASNRGGDTRTDTQYF. The V and J genes are TRBV19 and TRBJ2-3, with TRBD2 matching 7 bases. The CDR3 sequence is 16 residues long. Germline V gene data show CDR1 as LNHDA and CDR2 as SQIVND (reference sequence). J gave up 1 base and V 7 bases, and 11 bases lay outside the gene matches.

CDR3 in amino acids: CASSLKSIAGQGNYEQYF. The CDR3 nucleotides read TGTGCCAGCAGCTTAAAGAGTATCGCGGGACAGGGTAACTACGAGCAGTACTTC. This chain links TRBV7-8 with TRBJ2-7; the match to TRBD1 covers 9 bases. Per germline, CDR1 SGHVS and CDR2 FQNEAQ. V shed 2 bases and J 3 bases; nucleotides not matched to a gene: 14. This CDR3 is built from 18 residues.

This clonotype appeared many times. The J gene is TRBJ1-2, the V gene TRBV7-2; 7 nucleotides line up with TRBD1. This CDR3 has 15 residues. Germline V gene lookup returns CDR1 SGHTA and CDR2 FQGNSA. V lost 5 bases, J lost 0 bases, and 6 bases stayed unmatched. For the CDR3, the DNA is TGTGCCAGCAGCAAGCCGACAGGGACTAACTATGGCTACACCTTC. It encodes CASSKPTGTNYGYTF. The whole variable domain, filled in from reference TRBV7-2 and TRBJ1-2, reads GAGVSQSPSNKVTEKGKDVELRCDPISGHTALYWYRQSLGQGLEFLIYFQGNSAPDKSGLPSDRFSAERTGGSVSTLTIQRTQQEDSAVYLCASSKPTGTNYGYTFGSGTRLTVV.

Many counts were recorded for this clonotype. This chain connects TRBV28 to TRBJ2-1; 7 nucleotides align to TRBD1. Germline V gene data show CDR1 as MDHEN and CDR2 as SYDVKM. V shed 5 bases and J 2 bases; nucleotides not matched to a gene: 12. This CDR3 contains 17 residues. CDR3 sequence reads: CASSPIEGASAYNEQFF. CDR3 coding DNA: TGTGCCAGCAGTCCCATCGAGGGGGCGTCAGCCTACAATGAGCAGTTCTTC.

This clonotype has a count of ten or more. As DNA, the CDR3 is TGTGCCTGGGGCGGGGGACATAAGAGCTCTGGAAACACCATATATTTT. Its translation is CAWGGGHKSSGNTIYF. V is TRBV30 and J is TRBJ1-3, with a possible D match to TRBD1 (6 bases). Germline loops: CDR1 GTSNPN, CDR2 SVGIG (reference sequence). The length of the CDR3 is 16 residues. V dropped 5 bases and J dropped 0 bases, with 17 bases sitting between them.

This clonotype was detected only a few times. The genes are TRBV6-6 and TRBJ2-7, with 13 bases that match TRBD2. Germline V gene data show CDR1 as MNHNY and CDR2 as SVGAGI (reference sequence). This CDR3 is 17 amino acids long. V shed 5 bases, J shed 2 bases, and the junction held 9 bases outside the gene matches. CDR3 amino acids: CASSRPGLAGLPYEQYF. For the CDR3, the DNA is TGTGCCAGCAGTCGCCCGGGACTAGCGGGACTCCCCTACGAGCAGTACTTC.

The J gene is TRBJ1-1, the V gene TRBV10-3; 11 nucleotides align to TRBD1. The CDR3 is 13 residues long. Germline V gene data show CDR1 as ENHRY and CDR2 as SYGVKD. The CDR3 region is CPTGQGANTEAFF. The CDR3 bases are TGTCCCACCGGACAGGGGGCGAACACTGAAGCTTTCTTT.

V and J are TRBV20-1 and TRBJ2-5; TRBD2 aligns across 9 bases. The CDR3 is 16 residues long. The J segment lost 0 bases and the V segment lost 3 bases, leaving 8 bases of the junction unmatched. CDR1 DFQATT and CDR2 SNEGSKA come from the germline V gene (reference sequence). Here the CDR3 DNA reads TGCAGTGCTAGCCTACTACTAGCGGGTTACCAAGAGACCCAGTACTTC. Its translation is CSASLLLAGYQETQYF.

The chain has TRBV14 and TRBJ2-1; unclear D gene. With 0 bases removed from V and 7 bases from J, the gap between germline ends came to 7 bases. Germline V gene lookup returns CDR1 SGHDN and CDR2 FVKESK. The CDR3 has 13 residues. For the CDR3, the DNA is TGTGCCAGCAGCCAAGATGTAGAGAATGAGCAGTTCTTC. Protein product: CASSQDVENEQFF.

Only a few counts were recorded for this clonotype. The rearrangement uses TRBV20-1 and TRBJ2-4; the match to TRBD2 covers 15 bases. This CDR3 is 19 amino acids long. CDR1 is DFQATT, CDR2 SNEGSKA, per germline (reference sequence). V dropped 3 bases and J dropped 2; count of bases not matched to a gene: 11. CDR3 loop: CSASLGLAGGLLTKNIQYF. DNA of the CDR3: TGCAGTGCTAGCCTCGGACTAGCGGGGGGGCTACTAACCAAAAACATTCAGTACTTC.

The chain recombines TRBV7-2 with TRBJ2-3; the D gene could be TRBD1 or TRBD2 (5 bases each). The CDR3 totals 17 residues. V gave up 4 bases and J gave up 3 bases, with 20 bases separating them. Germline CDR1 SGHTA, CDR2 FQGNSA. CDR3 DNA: TGTGCCAGCAGCTCACATCCCCACGGGACCCGGACAGATACGCAGTATTTT. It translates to CASSSHPHGTRTDTQYF.

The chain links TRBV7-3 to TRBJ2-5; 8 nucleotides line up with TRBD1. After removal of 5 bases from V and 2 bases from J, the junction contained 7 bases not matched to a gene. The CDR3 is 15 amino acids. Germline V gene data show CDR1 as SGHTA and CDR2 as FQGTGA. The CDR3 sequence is CASSAGGGYQETQYF. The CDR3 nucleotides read TGTGCCAGCAGCGCAGGGGGCGGATATCAAGAGACCCAGTACTTC.

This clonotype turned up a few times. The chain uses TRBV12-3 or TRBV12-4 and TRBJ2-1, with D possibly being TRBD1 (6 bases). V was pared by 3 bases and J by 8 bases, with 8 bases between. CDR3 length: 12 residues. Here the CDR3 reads CASSFQGYEQFF. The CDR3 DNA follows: TGTGCCAGCAGTTTTCAGGGGTATGAGCAGTTCTTC.

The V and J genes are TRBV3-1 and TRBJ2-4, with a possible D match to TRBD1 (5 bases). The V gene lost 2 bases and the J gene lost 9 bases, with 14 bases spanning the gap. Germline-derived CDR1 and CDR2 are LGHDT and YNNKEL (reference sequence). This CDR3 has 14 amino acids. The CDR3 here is CASSQNRQLGIQYF. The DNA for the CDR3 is TGTGCCAGCAGCCAAAACAGGCAGTTGGGCATTCAGTACTTC.

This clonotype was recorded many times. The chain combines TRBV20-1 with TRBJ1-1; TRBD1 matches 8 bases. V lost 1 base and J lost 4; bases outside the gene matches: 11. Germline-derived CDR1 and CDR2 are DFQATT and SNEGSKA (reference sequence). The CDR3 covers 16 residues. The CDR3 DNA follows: TGCAGTGCTAGAGGTGGCAGGGGGCGTTCATCCACTGAAGCTTTCTTT. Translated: CSARGGRGRSSTEAFF.

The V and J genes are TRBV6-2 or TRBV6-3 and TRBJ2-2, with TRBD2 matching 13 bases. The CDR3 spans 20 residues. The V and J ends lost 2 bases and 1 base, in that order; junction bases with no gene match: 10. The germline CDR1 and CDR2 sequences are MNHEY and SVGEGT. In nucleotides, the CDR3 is TGTGCCAGCAGTTACCCGCCGACTAGCGGGGGGCTTCTGAACACCGGGGAGCTGTTTTTT. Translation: CASSYPPTSGGLLNTGELFF.

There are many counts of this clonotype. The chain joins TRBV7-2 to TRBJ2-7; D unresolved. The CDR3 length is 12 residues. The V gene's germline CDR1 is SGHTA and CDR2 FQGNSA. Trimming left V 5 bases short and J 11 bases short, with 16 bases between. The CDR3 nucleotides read TGTGCCAGCAGCCTAACCCGGCAGGATAAGTACTTC. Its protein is CASSLTRQDKYF. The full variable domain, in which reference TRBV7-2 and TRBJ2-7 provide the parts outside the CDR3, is GAGVSQSPSNKVTEKGKDVELRCDPISGHTALYWYRQSLGQGLEFLIYFQGNSAPDKSGLPSDRFSAERTGGSVSTLTIQRTQQEDSAVYLCASSLTRQDKYFGPGTRLTVT.